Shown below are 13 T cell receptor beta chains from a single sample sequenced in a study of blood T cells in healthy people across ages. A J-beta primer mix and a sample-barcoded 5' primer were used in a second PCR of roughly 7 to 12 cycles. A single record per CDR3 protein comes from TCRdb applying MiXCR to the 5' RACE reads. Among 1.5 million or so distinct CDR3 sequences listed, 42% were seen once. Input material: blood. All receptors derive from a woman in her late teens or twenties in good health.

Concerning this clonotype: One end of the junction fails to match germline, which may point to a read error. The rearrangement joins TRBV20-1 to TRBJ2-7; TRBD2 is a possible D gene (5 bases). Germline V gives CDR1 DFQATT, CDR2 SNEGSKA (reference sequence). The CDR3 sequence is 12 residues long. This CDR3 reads CSARGYGYEQYF. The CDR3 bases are TGCAGTGCGAGAGGGTATGGCTACGAGCAGTACTTC.

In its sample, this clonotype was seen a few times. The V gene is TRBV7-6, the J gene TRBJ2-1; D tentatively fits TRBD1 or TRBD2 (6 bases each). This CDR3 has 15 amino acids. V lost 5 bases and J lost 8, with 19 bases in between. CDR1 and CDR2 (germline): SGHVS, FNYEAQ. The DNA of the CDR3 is TGTGCCAGCAGCCTGGTGGGGGGCCAGGGACATGAGCAGTTCTTC. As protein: CASSLVGGQGHEQFF. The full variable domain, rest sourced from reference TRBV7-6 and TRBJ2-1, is GAGVSQSPRYKVTKRGQDVALRCDPISGHVSLYWYRQALGQGPEFLTYFNYEAQQDKSGLPNDRFSAERPEGSISTLTIQRTEQRDSAMYRCASSLVGGQGHEQFFGPGTRLTVL.

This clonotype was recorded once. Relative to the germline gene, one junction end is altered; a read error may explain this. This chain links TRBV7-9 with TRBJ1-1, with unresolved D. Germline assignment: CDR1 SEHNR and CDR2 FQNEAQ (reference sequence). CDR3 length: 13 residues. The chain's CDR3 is CAIPQHMNTDAFF. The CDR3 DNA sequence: TGTGCCATCCCGCAACACATGAACACTGATGCTTTCTTT.

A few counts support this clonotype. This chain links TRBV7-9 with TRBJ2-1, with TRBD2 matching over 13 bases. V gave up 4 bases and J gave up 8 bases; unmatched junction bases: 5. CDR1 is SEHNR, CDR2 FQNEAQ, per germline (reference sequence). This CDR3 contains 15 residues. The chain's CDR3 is CASSSGLAGIDEQFF. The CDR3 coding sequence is TGTGCCAGCAGCTCGGGACTAGCGGGGATAGATGAGCAGTTCTTC.

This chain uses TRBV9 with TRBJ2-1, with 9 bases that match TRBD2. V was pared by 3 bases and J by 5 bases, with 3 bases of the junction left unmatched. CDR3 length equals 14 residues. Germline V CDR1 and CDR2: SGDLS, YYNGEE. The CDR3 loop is CASSGSGGNNEQFF. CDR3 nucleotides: TGTGCCAGCAGCGGAAGCGGGGGGAACAATGAGCAGTTCTTC.

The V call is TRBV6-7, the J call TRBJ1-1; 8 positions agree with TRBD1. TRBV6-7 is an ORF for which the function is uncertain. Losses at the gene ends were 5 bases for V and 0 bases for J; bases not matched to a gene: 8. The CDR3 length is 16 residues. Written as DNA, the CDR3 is TGTGCCAGCAGTCCCGGGGACAGGATGATGAACACTGAAGCTTTCTTT. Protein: CASSPGDRMMNTEAFF.

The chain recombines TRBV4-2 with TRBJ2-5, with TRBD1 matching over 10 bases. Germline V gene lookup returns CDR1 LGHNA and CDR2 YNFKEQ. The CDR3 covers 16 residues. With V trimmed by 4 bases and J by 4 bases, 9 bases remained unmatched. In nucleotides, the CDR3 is TGTGCCAGCAGCCCAAAGACAGGGGGCTACTCAGAGACCCAGTACTTC. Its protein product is CASSPKTGGYSETQYF.

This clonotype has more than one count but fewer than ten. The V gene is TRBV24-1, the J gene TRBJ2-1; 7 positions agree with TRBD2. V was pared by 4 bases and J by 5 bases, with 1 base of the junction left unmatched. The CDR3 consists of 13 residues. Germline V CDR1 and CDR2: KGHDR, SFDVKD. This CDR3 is CATSDGLDNEQFF. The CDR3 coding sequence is TGTGCCACCAGTGACGGACTAGACAATGAGCAGTTCTTC.

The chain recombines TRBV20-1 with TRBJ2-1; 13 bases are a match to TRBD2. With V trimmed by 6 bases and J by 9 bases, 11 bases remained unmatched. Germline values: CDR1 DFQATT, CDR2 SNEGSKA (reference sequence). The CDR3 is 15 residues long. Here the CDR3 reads CSAPRLAGGHGEQFF. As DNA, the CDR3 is TGCAGTGCCCCCCGACTAGCGGGAGGCCACGGTGAGCAGTTCTTC.

The CDR3 nucleotides are TGTGCCAGCAGTTACCCGAACCCTAGCGGCCAAGAGACCCAGTACTTC. The encoded protein is CASSYPNPSGQETQYF. The J gene is TRBJ2-4, the V gene TRBV6-5, with 7 positions matching TRBD2. The J call may be incorrect, as the DNA end agrees better with TRBJ2-5. CDR3 size: 16 residues. Per germline, CDR1 MNHEY and CDR2 SVGAGI.

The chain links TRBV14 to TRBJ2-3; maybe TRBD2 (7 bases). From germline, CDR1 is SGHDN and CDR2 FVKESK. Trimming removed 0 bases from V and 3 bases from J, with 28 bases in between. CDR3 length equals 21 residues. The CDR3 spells CASSQDLEGWGRGGPTDTQYF. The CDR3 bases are TGTGCCAGCAGCCAAGATCTTGAGGGATGGGGCCGCGGGGGCCCGACAGATACGCAGTATTTT.

The DNA for the CDR3 is TGTGCCAGCAGTTACTGGGACAACCCCTACGAGCAGTACTTC. This codes for CASSYWDNPYEQYF. The chain combines TRBV6-5 with TRBJ2-7, with D maybe TRBD1 (6 bases). Germline CDR1 MNHEY, CDR2 SVGAGI. Trimming cost V 1 base and J 2 bases, with 9 bases left between them. The CDR3 has 14 residues.

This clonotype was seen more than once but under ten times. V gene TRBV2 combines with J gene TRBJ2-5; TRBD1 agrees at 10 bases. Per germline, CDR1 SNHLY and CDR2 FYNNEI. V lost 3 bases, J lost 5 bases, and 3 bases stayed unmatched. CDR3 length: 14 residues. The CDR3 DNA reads TGTGCCAGCAGTGACGGACAGGGGGGCGAGACCCAGTACTTC. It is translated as CASSDGQGGETQYF.